The T cell receptor (beta chain) under discussion was sequenced for a study of T cells in Graves' hyperthyroidism and ophthalmopathy. Exclusion followed for patients with uncontrolled infection, other autoimmune disease, pregnancy or lactation. Diagnosis relied on clinical symptoms, serum thyroxine and TRAb, thyroid ultrasound and orbital computed tomography. Regarding the study as a whole: Median prediction lead before ophthalmopathy onset was about 6.5 months with the model. Researchers found most expanded thyroid clonotypes above 0.001 in blood as well.

In its sample, this clonotype was seen a few times. Its cognate antigen is unknown. Amplification yielded TCR beta CDR3 regions, with RNA transcripts as the source. During a first-round RT-PCR of the TCR CDR3, the HTBI primer set was used. TCRdb called the multiplex PCR reads again in MiXCR, with one record for every CDR3 protein. The sample shows around 380,000 distinct CDR3 sequences, about 13% of them seen only once. The sequence derives from a man aged 25-45 years with Graves' hyperthyroidism that later progressed to Graves' ophthalmopathy. Specimen: blood.

The CDR3 DNA reads as TGTGCCAGCAGTGTACCGGGGGACCAAGAGACCCAGTACTTC. Its translation: CASSVPGDQETQYF. This chain links TRBV2 with TRBJ2-5, with D possibly TRBD2 on 6 matching bases. The germline V gene has CDR1 SNHLY and CDR2 FYNNEI. The CDR3 totals 14 residues. The ends were cut back, 4 bases at V and 0 bases at J, with 9 bases in the middle.